The clone carrying this T cell receptor (beta chain) showed up just once. This specimen belongs to a study of T cell changes during pregnancy in multiple sclerosis. Germline CDR1 SGHRS, CDR2 YFSETQ. The CDR3 is 15 residues long. Trimming removed 1 base at V and 2 bases at J, with 9 bases between. The repertoire was sequenced with immunoSEQ multiplex PCR; TCRdb's copy has only in-frame clones and lacks some. This sample has just under 80,000 clones, with around 93% found just once. The material sequenced was peripheral blood, taken in the first trimester of pregnancy. This TCR came from a female donor with multiple sclerosis, enrolled in a pregnancy study. The rearrangement uses TRBV5-1 and TRBJ1-4; D possibly corresponds to TRBD1 (6 bases). For the CDR3, the DNA is TGCGCCAGCAGCTTGACTGGACAGACTAATGAAAAACTGTTTTTT. It is translated as CASSLTGQTNEKLFF.